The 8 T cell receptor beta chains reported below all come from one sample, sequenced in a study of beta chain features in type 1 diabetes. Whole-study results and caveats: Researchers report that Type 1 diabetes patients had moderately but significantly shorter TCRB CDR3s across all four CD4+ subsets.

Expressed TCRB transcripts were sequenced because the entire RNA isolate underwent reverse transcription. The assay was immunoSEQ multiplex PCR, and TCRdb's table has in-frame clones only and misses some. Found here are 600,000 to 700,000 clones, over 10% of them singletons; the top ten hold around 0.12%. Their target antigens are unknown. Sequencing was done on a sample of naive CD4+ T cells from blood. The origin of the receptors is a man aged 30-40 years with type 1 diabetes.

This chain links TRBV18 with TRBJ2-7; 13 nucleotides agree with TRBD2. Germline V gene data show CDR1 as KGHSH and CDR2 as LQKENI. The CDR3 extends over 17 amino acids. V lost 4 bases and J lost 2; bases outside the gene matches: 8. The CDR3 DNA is TGTGCCAGCTCACTGGGCGTGGGACTAGCGGGGACCTACGAGCAGTACTTC. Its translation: CASSLGVGLAGTYEQYF.

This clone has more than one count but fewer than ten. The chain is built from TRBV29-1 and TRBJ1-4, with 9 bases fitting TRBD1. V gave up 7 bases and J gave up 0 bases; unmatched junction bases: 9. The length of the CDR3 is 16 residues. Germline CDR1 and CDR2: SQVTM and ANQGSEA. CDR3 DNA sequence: TGCAGCGGGTCGGACAGGGGTTGTGCAACTAATGAAAAACTGTTTTTT. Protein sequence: CSGSDRGCATNEKLFF.

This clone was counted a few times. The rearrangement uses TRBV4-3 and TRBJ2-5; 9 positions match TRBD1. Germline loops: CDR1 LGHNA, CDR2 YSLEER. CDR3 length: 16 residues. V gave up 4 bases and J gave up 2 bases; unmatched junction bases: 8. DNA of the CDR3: TGCGCCAGCAGCCTGGGGCCGGGACAGGGTCAAGAGACCCAGTACTTC. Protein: CASSLGPGQGQETQYF.

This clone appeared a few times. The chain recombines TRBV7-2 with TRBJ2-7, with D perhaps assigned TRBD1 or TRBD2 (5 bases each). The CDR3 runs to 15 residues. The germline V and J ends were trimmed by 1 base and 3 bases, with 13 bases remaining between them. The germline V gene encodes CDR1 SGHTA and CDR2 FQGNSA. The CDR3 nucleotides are TGTGCCAGCAGCTTAGGAGAGGGGTCGATCTACGAGCAGTACTTC. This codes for CASSLGEGSIYEQYF. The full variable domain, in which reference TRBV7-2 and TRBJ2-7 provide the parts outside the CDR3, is GAGVSQSPSNKVTEKGKDVELRCDPISGHTALYWYRQSLGQGLEFLIYFQGNSAPDKSGLPSDRFSAERTGGSVSTLTIQRTQQEDSAVYLCASSLGEGSIYEQYFGPGTRLTVT.

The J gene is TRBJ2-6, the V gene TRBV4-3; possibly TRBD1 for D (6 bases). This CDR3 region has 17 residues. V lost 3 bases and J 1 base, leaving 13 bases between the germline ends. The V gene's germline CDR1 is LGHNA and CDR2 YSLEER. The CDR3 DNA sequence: TGCGCCAGCAGCCAGGCAGGGGTATCTTCTGGGGCCAACGTCCTGACTTTC. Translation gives CASSQAGVSSGANVLTF.

CDR3 nucleotide sequence: TGCGCCAGCAGCCAAGCCGGGACAGCAACCTACGAGCAGTACTTC. As protein: CASSQAGTATYEQYF. The V and J genes are TRBV4-3 and TRBJ2-7, with TRBD1 matching 7 bases. The V gene end was trimmed by 1 base and the J gene end by 2 bases; junction bases not matched to a gene: 5. The CDR3 sequence is 15 residues long. In germline, CDR1 is LGHNA, CDR2 YSLEER.

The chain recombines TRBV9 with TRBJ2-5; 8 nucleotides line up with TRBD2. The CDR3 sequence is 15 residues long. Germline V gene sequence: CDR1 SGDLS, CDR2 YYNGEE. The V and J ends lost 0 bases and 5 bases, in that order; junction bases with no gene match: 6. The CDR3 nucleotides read TGTGCCAGCAGCGTAGCGGGGGGGCCATCGGAGACCCAGTACTTC. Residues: CASSVAGGPSETQYF.

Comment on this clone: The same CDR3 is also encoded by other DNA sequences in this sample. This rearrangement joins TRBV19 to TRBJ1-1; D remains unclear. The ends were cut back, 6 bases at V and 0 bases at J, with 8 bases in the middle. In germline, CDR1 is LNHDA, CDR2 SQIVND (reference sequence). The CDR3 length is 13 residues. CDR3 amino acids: CASSGTLNTEAFF. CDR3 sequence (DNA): TGTGCCAGTAGCGGAACCTTGAACACTGAAGCTTTCTTT.